This entry lists 9 T cell receptor beta chains sequenced from one sample in a study of tumor-infiltrating lymphocytes in primary liver carcinoma. Co-extraction of RNA and DNA was performed on about 19-31 mg of unsorted bulk tissue. From roughly 0.5 ug total RNA, TCR beta cDNA was generated with a primer in the constant region. What produced the TCR beta libraries was three nested multiplex PCR rounds using slightly modified ARM-PCR. The first two PCR rounds used TRBV1-TRBV30 forward primers with a C-beta reverse primer, nine to ten cycles each. MiXCR, run by TCRdb on the multiplex PCR reads, gives a single entry per CDR3 protein. The top ten hold 40% of the sample, which has roughly 20,000 distinct CDR3 sequences, roughly 80% seen once. Sequenced material: liver tumor tissue from sampling region 4. Subset reported: tumor region T4, right-lateral pole. The receptor source for this set is a woman in her 30s with primary liver carcinoma and hepatitis B virus infection.

This clonotype has just a few counts. The chain couples TRBV6-5 to TRBJ1-1; 9 bases are shared with TRBD1. The junction had 10 bases not matched to a gene; V was cut back by 2 bases and J by 9 bases. There are 15 residues in the CDR3. Per the germline V gene, CDR1 is MNHEY and CDR2 is SVGAGI. The CDR3 region has the DNA TGTGCCAGCAGTTACGCCGGGGACAGGGCCCCAAAAGCTTTCTTT. The encoded protein is CASSYAGDRAPKAFF.

Concerning this clonotype: A read error may produce the germline difference seen at one junction end. The gene calls are TRBV4-3 and TRBJ1-2; D is possibly TRBD1 (5 bases). CDR1 is LGHNA and CDR2 is YSLEER in the germline V gene. The CDR3 runs 15 residues. For the CDR3, the DNA is TGCGCCAGCGGCCAGGATTGTGGCAGGGTGAATGGCTACACCTTC. Translating it yields CASGQDCGRVNGYTF.

The V and J genes are TRBV4-1 and TRBJ2-1; D gene uncertain. The ends were cut back, 0 bases at V and 8 bases at J, with 14 bases in the middle. The CDR3 covers 15 residues. Germline loops: CDR1 MGHRA, CDR2 YSYEKL. The CDR3: CASSQDSLTSDEQFF. DNA for the CDR3: TGCGCCAGCAGCCAAGATAGTCTAACGAGTGATGAGCAGTTCTTC.

This clonotype was seen repeatedly, ten times or more. This sequence joins TRBV9 and TRBJ1-5; TRBD1 is a possible D gene (6 bases). The CDR3 extends over 13 amino acids. V lost 3 bases to trimming and J lost 6 bases, with 10 bases between them. The germline CDR1 and CDR2 sequences are SGDLS and YYNGEE. The CDR3, as DNA: TGTGCCAGCAGCGAGGGGGTCGGTCAGCCCCAGCATTTT. It codes for CASSEGVGQPQHF.

Concerning this clonotype: Since the CDR3 does not end with the conserved phenylalanine or tryptophan, this likely comes from a read error. Here the CDR3 reads CVSSSTSGSKETQYY. The CDR3 DNA reads as TGTGTCAGCAGCTCAACTAGCGGGAGTAAAGAGACCCAGTACTAC. The gene calls are TRBV7-3 and TRBJ2-5, with 11 bases fitting TRBD2. CDR3 length: 15 residues. Per germline, CDR1 SGHTA and CDR2 FQGTGA.

Concerning this clonotype itself: Germline is not matched at one junction end, which may reflect a read error. The CDR3 nucleotides read TGCAGTGTTGTCCATTGGGGCAGCGGCTACACCTTC. It translates to CSVVHWGSGYTF. The rearrangement uses TRBV29-1 and TRBJ1-2; possible D gene TRBD1, 5 bases. CDR1 SQVTM and CDR2 ANQGSEA come from the germline V gene. CDR3 length: 12 residues.

The V call is TRBV5-6, the J call TRBJ2-7, with a weak D call TRBD1 (5 bases). The CDR3 spans 13 residues. Germline loops: CDR1 SGHDT, CDR2 YYEEEE. Trimming removed 6 bases from V and 9 bases from J, with 19 bases in between. CDR3 sequence: CASNLRTLLSQYF. The CDR3 bases are TGTGCCAGCAACTTACGGACATTGCTATCGCAGTACTTC. The whole variable domain, remainder taken from reference TRBV5-6 and TRBJ2-7, is DAGVTQSPTHLIKTRGQQVTLRCSPKSGHDTVSWYQQALGQGPQFIFQYYEEEERQRGNFPDRFSGHQFPNYSSELNVNALLLGDSALYLCASNLRTLLSQYFGPGTRLTVT.

This clonotype was picked up one time. Mismatch with germline at one junction end may stem from a read error. The J gene is TRBJ2-7, the V gene TRBV7-8; D gene unclear. Germline V gene sequence: CDR1 SGHVS, CDR2 FQNEAQ. This CDR3 is built from 14 residues. The CDR3 nucleotides are TGTGCCAGCACCTTAGATGCTAGACGGTACGAGCAGTACTTC. This gives the protein CASTLDARRYEQYF. Full variable domain (rest looked up from reference TRBV7-8 and TRBJ2-7): GAGVSQSPRYKVAKRGQDVALRCDPISGHVSLFWYQQALGQGPEFLTYFQNEAQLDKSGLPSDRFFAERPEGSVSTLKIQRTQQEDSAVYLCASTLDARRYEQYFGPGTRLTVT.

The chain employs TRBV7-9 and TRBJ1-2; weak D call: TRBD1 (5 bases). The length of the CDR3 is 14 residues. Trimming shortened V by 10 bases and J by 5 bases, and 20 bases separated the two germline ends. Germline-derived CDR1 and CDR2 are SEHNR and FQNEAQ (reference sequence). This CDR3 reads CANNLGGTSYGYTF. CDR3 sequence (DNA): TGTGCCAACAACTTAGGTGGGACGTCTTATGGCTACACCTTC.